The rows below give T cell receptor beta chains drawn from one sample of a study of blood T cell repertoires in COVID-19. The repertoire was sequenced with immunoSEQ multiplex PCR; TCRdb's copy has only in-frame clones and lacks some. The table records over 100,000 clones, about 79% of them present only once. Sequencing input: peripheral blood. These receptors all come from a woman of 80 years or more with active or convalescent COVID-19. CDR3s include the opening cysteine and the closing phenylalanine or tryptophan. The D gene is left open where the match is weak.

>.|TRBV27|TRBJ2-7
TGTGCCAGCAGTTCGATCACAGGGTACGAGCAGTACTTC
CASSSITGYEQYF
>.|TRBV10-3|TRBJ1-3
TGTGCCATCAGTGAAACGGGAACTGGAAACACCATATATTTT
CAISETGTGNTIYF
>TRBD1|TRBV28|TRBJ1-1
TGTGCCAGCAGTTTTGCCGGGACAGGGACGGGCACTGAAGCTTTCTTT
CASSFAGTGTGTEAFF
>TRBD2|TRBV28|TRBJ2-2
TGTGCCAGCTGGGGGGGAAACACCGGGGAGCTGTTTTTT
CASWGGNTGELFF
>.|TRBV6-4|TRBJ1-2
TGTGCCAGCAGTCCATCTTATGGGCAGGGCACGCGCTACACCTTC
CASSPSYGQGTRYTF
>.|TRBV7-8|TRBJ2-1
TGTGCCAGCAGCTCGGGAATCGTTAATGAGCAGTTCTTC
CASSSGIVNEQFF
>TRBD2|TRBV5-4|TRBJ2-6
TGTGCCAGCAGCTTGGGCGCGGGACTAACTGGGGCCAACGTCCTGACTTTC
CASSLGAGLTGANVLTF
>.|TRBV7-3|TRBJ2-2
TGTGCCAGCAGCGTCGGACTTGTCGGGGAGCTGTTTTTT
CASSVGLVGELFF
>.|TRBV12-3/TRBV12-4|TRBJ1-1
TGTGCCAGCAGTTTCGGCGGTCCGGAAGCTTTCTTT
CASSFGGPEAFF
>.|TRBV6-5|TRBJ1-2
TGTGCCAGCAGTTACTCGCGGGACCCGAGGGGTGGCTACACCTTC
CASSYSRDPRGGYTF